The present T cell receptor beta chain was sequenced within a study of blood T cells in healthy people across ages. Every sample yielded at least 6.5 million isolated PBMCs. Total RNA was extracted at no less than 6 micrograms per sample. Germline V gene data show CDR1 as SGHRS and CDR2 as YFSETQ. This CDR3 comprises 16 residues. Trimming cost V 0 bases and J 3 bases; bases outside gene matches: 7. With a J-beta primer mix and a sample-barcoded 5' primer, a second PCR ran roughly 6 to 11 cycles. Each CDR3 protein is one row after TCRdb ran MiXCR on the 5' RACE reads. Counted here are over 1.5 million distinct CDR3 sequences, 40% to 55% occurring once; the ten biggest clones make up approximately 2.1%. This clonotype has only a few counts. Its antigen is as yet unknown. Study-level results: Unsorted PBMC material precluded a definitive naive versus antigen-experienced comparison.

The specimen was blood. The chain couples TRBV5-1 to TRBJ2-3; 7 nucleotides line up with TRBD2. This TCR was sampled from a woman in her thirties or forties in good health. The CDR3 nucleotides read TGCGCCAGCAGCTTGGAAGCGGGACCCCGGACAGATACGCAGTATTTT. Amino acid sequence: CASSLEAGPRTDTQYF.